One sample yielded the 26 T cell receptor beta chains listed below, sequenced in a study of shared clonotypes between healthy human individuals (dated by TCRdb to between 2020 and 2021). CD8 naive samples were CD45RO-negative cells positively selected for CCR7, giving a CD45RA+CCR7+ population that excluded TemRA cells. Libraries were built with the immunoSEQ multiplex PCR assay. The source is immuneACCESS, and TCRdb retained only in-frame sequences with V and J called. Part of the clones is not carried over; for the studies checked, unresolved V genes explain less than half of this, and the remainder is unexplained. Recorded for this sample are millions of clones; 90% to 95% of them occurred a single time. Roughly 1.7% of the sample comes from the top ten. The sequencing sample was made of naive CD8+ T cells from PBMCs. The intended sense of this specimen's cell subset or site label: CD45RA+CCR7+. The receptors come from a man younger than 30 in good health. Some clones in this sample may be carry-over from other donors' samples.

A word on this clone: Other DNA sequences in the same sample also yield this CDR3. CDR3 coding DNA: TGCGCCAGCAGCTTGGCTGGGGGAGGTTCCTACAATGAGCAGTTCTTC. Its protein is CASSLAGGGSYNEQFF. The chain recombines TRBV5-1 with TRBJ2-1; possibly TRBD2 for D (6 bases). Per the germline V gene, CDR1 is SGHRS and CDR2 is YFSETQ. V was pared by 0 bases and J by 1 base, with 11 bases between. The CDR3 contains 16 residues.

This clone was recorded once. This chain links TRBV18 with TRBJ2-5, with 16 bases matching TRBD2. In germline, CDR1 is KGHSH, CDR2 LQKENI. V shed 0 bases, J shed 1 base, and the junction held 5 bases outside the gene matches. The CDR3 is 19 amino acids. DNA for the CDR3: TGTGCCAGCTCACCACCGTGGGGACTAGCGGGAGGGAGCCAAGAGACCCAGTACTTC. This sequence encodes CASSPPWGLAGGSQETQYF.

The rearrangement joins TRBV5-1 to TRBJ2-3; D unresolved. The CDR3 spans 15 residues. The V gene lost 3 bases and the J gene lost 3 bases, with 14 bases spanning the gap. Germline assignment: CDR1 SGHRS and CDR2 YFSETQ. The CDR3 reads CASSSKLGVTDTQYF. Here the CDR3 DNA reads TGCGCCAGCAGCTCCAAACTTGGGGTGACAGATACGCAGTATTTT.

This clone was counted a single time. The rearrangement joins TRBV18 to TRBJ2-2; no definite D call. Trimming stripped 1 base from V and 0 bases from J, with 12 bases between. The CDR3 loop spans 17 amino acids. In germline, CDR1 is KGHSH, CDR2 LQKENI. As DNA, the CDR3 is TGTGCCAGCTCACCACGGGTGGGTGGCGCGAACACCGGGGAGCTGTTTTTT. It codes for CASSPRVGGANTGELFF.

The rearrangement uses TRBV6-5 and TRBJ2-7; 8 bases are a match to TRBD1. Germline V gene lookup returns CDR1 MNHEY and CDR2 SVGAGI. The trim removed 6 bases at V and 0 bases at J, leaving 7 bases unmatched. CDR3 length equals 15 residues. The CDR3: CASRPGQGISYEQYF. In DNA, the CDR3 is TGTGCCAGCAGGCCCGGACAGGGTATCTCCTACGAGCAGTACTTC.

The rearrangement uses TRBV13 and TRBJ2-7; the D is unclear. Per the germline V gene, CDR1 is PRHDT and CDR2 is FYEKMQ (reference sequence). The CDR3 spans 13 residues. V was shortened by 5 bases and J by 0 bases, with 8 bases between the two germline ends. As DNA, the CDR3 is TGTGCCAGCAGCGCCGGCGGCTCCTACGAGCAGTACTTC. This encodes CASSAGGSYEQYF.

The chain has TRBV18 and TRBJ1-2; 10 bases line up with TRBD1. With V trimmed by 3 bases and J by 6 bases, 1 base remained unmatched. Germline V gene lookup returns CDR1 KGHSH and CDR2 LQKENI. The CDR3 totals 13 residues. CDR3 loop: CASSPDRGDGYTF. The CDR3 nucleotides read TGTGCCAGCTCACCGGACAGGGGGGATGGCTACACCTTC.

Concerning this clone itself: Distinct nucleotide sequences in the sample also encode this CDR3. This chain's CDR3 is CASSLSGNEQFF. DNA for the CDR3: TGTGCCAGCAGCTTATCAGGGAATGAGCAGTTCTTC. The genes are TRBV7-9 and TRBJ2-1; TRBD1 might be the D (5 bases). The CDR3 consists of 12 residues. The V end lost 2 bases, the J end lost 7 bases, and 6 bases lay between the germline ends. CDR1 is SEHNR and CDR2 is FQNEAQ in the germline V gene (reference sequence).

This clone was observed once. The chain uses TRBV25-1 and TRBJ2-7; 9 bases agree with TRBD2. V lost 4 bases to trimming and J lost 2 bases; unmatched junction nucleotides: 9. Germline CDR1 MGHDK, CDR2 SYGVNS. The CDR3 loop spans 16 amino acids. CDR3 sequence reads: CASSAPGTSSPYEQYF. CDR3 in DNA: TGTGCCAGCAGTGCCCCTGGGACTAGCTCACCCTACGAGCAGTACTTC.

The CDR3 nucleotides read TGTGCCAGCAGCGATGAGTTCATGAACACTGAAGCTTTCTTT. This encodes CASSDEFMNTEAFF. The rearrangement links TRBV2 to TRBJ1-1, with no clear D. The CDR3 is 14 residues long. The V and J ends lost 6 bases and 0 bases respectively, with 11 bases between them. CDR1 and CDR2 (germline): SNHLY, FYNNEI.

The gene calls are TRBV7-7 and TRBJ2-1; D call uncertain. V was cut by 0 bases and J by 10 bases, with 25 bases left in between. Germline V gives CDR1 SSHAT, CDR2 FNYEAQ (reference sequence). This CDR3 has 18 amino acids. The CDR3 region has the DNA TGTGCCAGCAGCTTAGCGTTATCGGGCGGACCCTCTTCTTCGGAGCAGTTCTTC. Protein: CASSLALSGGPSSSEQFF. Supplemented by reference TRBV7-7 and TRBJ2-1, the full variable domain reads GAGVSQSPRYKVTKRGQDVTLRCDPISSHATLYWYQQALGQGPEFLTYFNYEAQPDKSGLPSDRFSAERPEGSISTLTIQRTEQRDSAMYRCASSLALSGGPSSSEQFFGPGTRLTVL.

The V and J genes are TRBV19 and TRBJ2-6; D is perhaps TRBD2 (6 bases). V shed 3 bases and J shed 0 bases, with 24 bases lying between them. Germline V gene lookup returns CDR1 LNHDA and CDR2 SQIVND (reference sequence). The CDR3 totals 21 residues. CDR3 in DNA: TGTGCCAGTAGTATGACGACAGAAAGGAGGGACTGGGACTCTGGGGCCAACGTCCTGACTTTC. Translated: CASSMTTERRDWDSGANVLTF.

The chain employs TRBV10-1 and TRBJ2-2; tentative D call: TRBD1 (6 bases). The germline V gene encodes CDR1 WNHNN and CDR2 SYGVQD (reference sequence). V dropped 6 bases and J dropped 5 bases, with 13 bases sitting between them. The CDR3 spans 14 residues. The CDR3 DNA follows: TGCGCCAGCAGCGCAGGGGCCCCGACCGGGGAGCTGTTTTTT. This translates into CASSAGAPTGELFF.

This clone was recorded only once. The V and J genes are TRBV7-9 and TRBJ2-1; 7 bases map to TRBD1. The CDR3 is 19 amino acids. After removal of 5 bases from V and 1 base from J, the junction contained 17 bases not matched to a gene. Per the germline V gene, CDR1 is SEHNR and CDR2 is FQNEAQ (reference sequence). CDR3 amino acids: CASSLPGQQSWGSYNEQFF. The CDR3 DNA reads as TGTGCCAGCAGCCTCCCGGGACAGCAGAGCTGGGGGTCCTACAATGAGCAGTTCTTC.

The genes are TRBV7-2 and TRBJ1-1; 8 nucleotides line up with TRBD1. V lost 2 bases and J lost 2; bases outside the gene matches: 1. Germline V gene data show CDR1 as SGHTA and CDR2 as FQGNSA. The CDR3 has 14 amino acids. The CDR3 sequence is CASSLQGANTEAFF. CDR3 nucleotides: TGTGCCAGCAGCTTACAGGGGGCTAACACTGAAGCTTTCTTT.

The chain uses TRBV4-3 and TRBJ1-4, with 7 bases aligning to TRBD1. The CDR3 covers 14 residues. Per the germline V gene, CDR1 is LGHNA and CDR2 is YSLEER. Trimming took 1 base from V and 7 from J; bases not matched to a gene: 3. CDR3: CASSQVRGGEKLFF. In nucleotides, the CDR3 is TGCGCCAGCAGCCAAGTCAGGGGGGGTGAAAAACTGTTTTTT.

This clone was picked up many times. The chain has TRBV7-9 and TRBJ2-2, with D perhaps TRBD2 (5 bases). Germline-derived CDR1 and CDR2 are SEHNR and FQNEAQ (reference sequence). V lost 10 bases, J lost 0 bases, and 12 bases lay in between. The CDR3 sequence is 14 residues long. CDR3 DNA: TGTGCCAACCGGGCCGGGACGAACACCGGGGAGCTGTTTTTT. It is translated as CANRAGTNTGELFF. The full variable domain, its missing parts supplied by reference TRBV7-9 and TRBJ2-2, is DTGVSQNPRHKITKRGQNVTFRCDPISEHNRLYWYRQTLGQGPEFLTYFQNEAQLEKSRLLSDRFSAERPKGSFSTLEIQRTEQGDSAMYLCANRAGTNTGELFFGEGSRLTVL.

This chain connects TRBV7-9 to TRBJ1-2, with TRBD1 matching over 10 bases. The J segment lost 6 bases and the V segment lost 6 bases, leaving 13 bases of the junction unmatched. The CDR3 is 16 amino acids. Germline-derived CDR1 and CDR2 are SEHNR and FQNEAQ (reference sequence). CDR3 DNA: TGTGCCAGCAGTTTCGATTCCGGGACAGGGGAAAATGGCTACACCTTC. Translated, it gives CASSFDSGTGENGYTF.

This chain connects TRBV9 to TRBJ1-1; the D gene is possibly TRBD1 (5 bases). The CDR3 spans 16 residues. Germline V gene sequence: CDR1 SGDLS, CDR2 YYNGEE. V lost 5 bases to trimming and J lost 0 bases, with 17 bases between them. This CDR3 is CASRQSRDPMNTEAFF. CDR3 sequence (DNA): TGTGCCAGCAGGCAAAGTAGGGACCCTATGAACACTGAAGCTTTCTTT.

V is TRBV28 and J is TRBJ2-2; D remains unclear. This CDR3 contains 13 residues. The V gene lost 8 bases and the J gene lost 4 bases, with 11 bases spanning the gap. The germline CDR1 and CDR2 sequences are MDHEN and SYDVKM. The CDR3 nucleotides are TGTGCCAGCTGCGTATTGGGCACCGGGGAGCTGTTTTTT. As protein: CASCVLGTGELFF.

J is TRBJ2-1 and V is TRBV7-9; the match to TRBD1 covers 7 bases. Germline CDR1 and CDR2: SEHNR and FQNEAQ (reference sequence). J was trimmed by 3 bases and V by 5 bases; bases with no gene match: 10. The CDR3 extends over 16 amino acids. CDR3 bases: TGTGCCAGCAGCACAAGGACAGGAGGAATCTACAATGAGCAGTTCTTC. Encoded protein: CASSTRTGGIYNEQFF.

The chain recombines TRBV19 with TRBJ2-5; either TRBD1 or TRBD2 may supply D (6 bases each). From germline, CDR1 is LNHDA and CDR2 SQIVND (reference sequence). This CDR3 comprises 13 residues. The ends were cut back, 11 bases at V and 1 base at J, with 14 bases in the middle. As DNA, the CDR3 is TGTGCCTGCGGGACAACCATCCAAGAGACCCAGTACTTC. It specifies CACGTTIQETQYF.

In the case of this clone: Other DNA variants within this sample encode the same CDR3. The chain has TRBV27 and TRBJ2-3, with no clear D. Deletions cut 4 bases from V and 6 bases from J, with 8 bases between. This CDR3 is 12 amino acids long. CDR1 and CDR2 from the germline V gene are MNHEY and SMNVEV (reference sequence). The CDR3 protein is CASSSLLDTQYF. CDR3 coding DNA: TGTGCCAGCAGTTCCTTGTTGGATACGCAGTATTTT.

J is TRBJ2-7 and V is TRBV29-1; the D is unclear. CDR3 length: 14 residues. Trimming left V 4 bases short and J 0 bases short, with 13 bases between. The germline gives CDR1 SQVTM, CDR2 ANQGSEA. CDR3 bases: TGCAGCGTTGTCCCGACCCAGAGCTCCTACGAGCAGTACTTC. Its protein product is CSVVPTQSSYEQYF.

The chain employs TRBV9 and TRBJ2-7; 7 nucleotides agree with TRBD2. Germline CDR1 and CDR2: SGDLS and YYNGEE. The CDR3 sequence is 15 residues long. Germline trimming cut 0 bases from V and 5 bases from J; bases unmatched to any gene: 8. In DNA, the CDR3 is TGTGCCAGCAGCGTAGACGGCGGGAGAACCGACGAGCAGTACTTC. Translated, it gives CASSVDGGRTDEQYF.

This rearrangement joins TRBV6-6 to TRBJ2-7; the D gene is possibly TRBD2 (5 bases). Germline V gene sequence: CDR1 MNHNY, CDR2 SVGAGI (reference sequence). Trimming stripped 2 bases from V and 5 bases from J, with 13 bases between. CDR3 length equals 14 residues. The CDR3 DNA is TGTGCCAGCAGTTACCGGGGTGTCACCGACGAGCAGTACTTC. It is translated as CASSYRGVTDEQYF.